This TCR beta chain was captured in a study of identifying expanded T cells in peripheral blood. Only in-frame clones appear in the TCRdb table, and some are missing; sequencing was by immunoSEQ multiplex PCR. Altogether some 78,000 clones are present, roughly 89% being singletons, with the ten largest covering about 18%. Source material: blood. The clonotype comes from a person aged 18-70 years in good health.

The CDR3 DNA is TGTGCCAGCAGCCCCTCACCACGGCCTCTGAACACCATATATTTT. Translated, it gives CASSPSPRPLNTIYF. This chain connects TRBV5-8 to TRBJ1-3; D is unclear. This CDR3 comprises 15 residues. Germline CDR1 and CDR2: SGHTS and YDEGEE. V lost 4 bases to trimming and J lost 7 bases, with 18 bases between them.